The 5 T cell receptor beta chains in this list originate from one sample, sequenced in a study of OX40 agonist ivuxolimab in advanced cancers. Libraries were prepared by immunoSEQ multiplex PCR; TCRdb keeps only in-frame clonotypes and omits some of them. The table has 15,000 to 25,000 clones, approximately 80% seen once; the top ten hold over 15%. This sample comprised CD4+ or CD8+ T cells sorted from blood, obtained in a trial of the OX40 agonist ivuxolimab. Receptors were obtained from an adult with an advanced solid tumor such as melanoma, head and neck, liver or kidney cancer.

This rearrangement joins TRBV7-2 to TRBJ1-3; D not certain. The V gene lost 5 bases and the J gene lost 0 bases, with 14 bases spanning the gap. The CDR3 is 16 amino acids. Germline CDR1 reads SGHTA; CDR2 reads FQGNSA. The CDR3 sequence: CASSPNPVGSGNTIYF. CDR3 DNA sequence: TGTGCCAGCAGCCCAAACCCCGTCGGCTCTGGAAACACCATATATTTT.

This sequence joins TRBV9 and TRBJ2-2, with D uncertain. Germline CDR1 is SGDLS and CDR2 is YYNGEE. With 3 bases removed from V and 5 bases from J, the gap between germline ends came to 14 bases. This CDR3 region has 15 residues. The CDR3 DNA follows: TGTGCCAGCAGCGACCCCGGGCGCAAAACCGGGGAGCTGTTTTTT. Its protein product is CASSDPGRKTGELFF.

The chain employs TRBV27 and TRBJ2-5; TRBD1 might be the D (5 bases). The CDR3 has 14 residues. V was cut by 5 bases and J by 1 base, with 11 bases left in between. CDR1 and CDR2 (germline): MNHEY, SMNVEV (reference sequence). The CDR3 is CASSPTVLQETQYF. As DNA, the CDR3 is TGTGCCAGCAGTCCGACAGTACTCCAAGAGACCCAGTACTTC.

The chain has TRBV7-2 and TRBJ2-1, with TRBD2 matching 9 bases. The germline V gene encodes CDR1 SGHTA and CDR2 FQGNSA. Unmatched junction bases numbered 12, after V lost 5 bases and J lost 7 bases. The length of the CDR3 is 16 residues. The CDR3 nucleotides read TGTGCCAGCAGCCAACGCGGGAGGGTGAATTTAAATGAGCAGTTCTTC. Its translation is CASSQRGRVNLNEQFF.

This clone was picked up a small number of times. This rearrangement joins TRBV5-1 to TRBJ2-3, with D perhaps TRBD2 (6 bases). The germline CDR1 and CDR2 sequences are SGHRS and YFSETQ. The CDR3 is 16 residues long. The V and J ends lost 2 bases and 0 bases respectively, with 13 bases between them. The CDR3 region is CASSFTSLTSTDTQYF. The CDR3 region has the DNA TGCGCCAGCAGCTTTACTAGCTTAACTAGCACAGATACGCAGTATTTT.